Below are 24 T cell receptor beta chains sequenced from a single sample in a study of beta chain features in type 1 diabetes. Sequencing targeted expressed TCRB transcripts, as all isolated RNA had been reverse transcribed. Method: immunoSEQ multiplex PCR; TCRdb's copy keeps in-frame clones and lacks some. The repertoire consists of roughly 290,000 clones, with about 7.8% occurring once and the leading ten covering 0.9% to 1.2%. What was sequenced was central memory CD4+ T cells from blood. These receptors all stem from a woman between 18 and 29 years old in good health.

J is TRBJ1-2 and V is TRBV6-1, with D perhaps TRBD1 (5 bases). This CDR3 contains 13 residues. From germline, CDR1 is MNHNS and CDR2 SASEGT. The ends were cut back, 2 bases at V and 3 bases at J, with 7 bases in the middle. The CDR3 sequence is CASSEQGHYGYTF. The CDR3 bases are TGTGCCAGCAGTGAACAGGGCCACTATGGCTACACCTTC.

The rearrangement uses TRBV9 and TRBJ2-2; tentatively, D is TRBD2 (5 bases). The germline gives CDR1 SGDLS, CDR2 YYNGEE. Trimming shortened V by 4 bases and J by 1 base, and 14 bases separated the two germline ends. The CDR3 has 16 amino acids. This chain's CDR3 is CASSQDSDWNTGELFF. CDR3 nucleotides: TGTGCCAGCAGCCAAGACTCGGACTGGAACACCGGGGAGCTGTTTTTT.

V gene TRBV4-2 combines with J gene TRBJ2-1; TRBD1 is a possible D gene (6 bases). In germline, CDR1 is LGHNA, CDR2 YNFKEQ. The CDR3 is 12 residues long. Trimming pared 3 bases from V and 8 bases from J, leaving 8 bases between. CDR3 nucleotides: TGTGCCAGCAGCCAGACAGGCGATGAGCAGTTCTTC. Protein sequence: CASSQTGDEQFF.

This chain uses TRBV7-9 with TRBJ2-7; 11 bases align to TRBD2. Germline V gives CDR1 SEHNR, CDR2 FQNEAQ (reference sequence). The CDR3 is made up of 18 amino acids. With V trimmed by 5 bases and J by 3 bases, 15 bases remained unmatched. The CDR3 region has the DNA TGTGCCAGCAGCCCACGCCGGGGACTAGCGGATCCGAACTACGAGCAGTACTTC. It translates to CASSPRRGLADPNYEQYF.

The table lists this clone with a few counts. The V and J genes are TRBV12-5 and TRBJ2-7; 7 bases agree with TRBD1. The CDR3 runs to 15 residues. The V and J ends lost 5 bases and 0 bases, in that order; junction bases with no gene match: 7. Germline CDR1 and CDR2: LGHNT and FRNRAP. CDR3 sequence: CASGVGSGGSYEQYF. The CDR3 DNA reads as TGTGCTAGTGGTGTGGGATCAGGGGGCTCCTACGAGCAGTACTTC.

The rearrangement links TRBV7-2 to TRBJ2-7, with unresolved D. Trimming cost V 4 bases and J 5 bases, with 12 bases left between them. Germline V gene lookup returns CDR1 SGHTA and CDR2 FQGNSA. The CDR3 sequence is 13 residues long. The CDR3 nucleotides are TGTGCCAGCAGCTCGCCTAACAGCGACGAGCAGTACTTC. Protein: CASSSPNSDEQYF.

This clone was seen a few times. V is TRBV5-4 and J is TRBJ2-1; TRBD1 matches 10 bases. V lost 4 bases to trimming and J lost 8 bases; unmatched junction nucleotides: 9. Germline V gene lookup returns CDR1 SGHNT and CDR2 YYREEE (reference sequence). CDR3 size: 15 residues. The CDR3 DNA is TGTGCCAGCAGCCAACCGGGACAGGGGATCCATGAGCAGTTCTTC. Protein product: CASSQPGQGIHEQFF.

A few counts support this clone. The chain is built from TRBV7-9 and TRBJ2-1; TRBD2 matches 11 bases. This CDR3 is 15 amino acids long. Germline V lookup: CDR1 SEHNR, CDR2 FQNEAQ (reference sequence). CDR3 DNA: TGTGCTGTTAGCATAGCGGGAGGGCCGAACAATGAGCAGTTCTTC. This gives the protein CAVSIAGGPNNEQFF.

The V gene is TRBV27, the J gene TRBJ1-2; 9 bases are shared with TRBD1. Trimming at V came to 0 bases and at J to 3 bases, leaving 2 bases not matched to a gene. This CDR3 comprises 15 residues. Germline lookup yields CDR1 MNHEY and CDR2 SMNVEV (reference sequence). The CDR3 DNA sequence: TGTGCCAGCAGTTTATCGTGGACAGGGGACTATGGCTACACCTTC. Translating it yields CASSLSWTGDYGYTF.

This clone was counted ten times or more. The gene calls are TRBV7-2 and TRBJ2-2; 8 bases are shared with TRBD1. Looked up from germline, CDR1 is SGHTA and CDR2 is FQGNSA. The CDR3 has 16 residues. Losses at the gene ends were 5 bases for V and 7 bases for J; bases not matched to a gene: 12. The CDR3 DNA sequence: TGTGCCAGCAGCCCCTCCGGGACAGGATGGAACGGGGAGCTGTTTTTT. Its translation is CASSPSGTGWNGELFF.

This clone was counted between two and nine times. The chain carries TRBV10-3 and TRBJ2-5, with D perhaps given as TRBD1 or TRBD2 (5 bases each). V gave up 0 bases and J gave up 0 bases, with 5 bases separating them. The CDR3 has 14 residues. From germline, CDR1 is ENHRY and CDR2 SYGVKD. The CDR3 bases are TGTGCCATCAGTGAGTCGGGGGACCAAGAGACCCAGTACTTC. This gives the protein CAISESGDQETQYF.

The rearrangement links TRBV9 to TRBJ1-3, with TRBD1 as a possible D gene (6 bases). The germline gives CDR1 SGDLS, CDR2 YYNGEE. V was trimmed by 2 bases and J by 3 bases, leaving 12 bases between them. This CDR3 has 15 residues. Here the CDR3 reads CASSVAQGHGNTIYF. The CDR3 nucleotides read TGTGCCAGCAGCGTCGCACAGGGACATGGAAACACCATATATTTT.

This clone was found a few times. This chain uses TRBV25-1 with TRBJ1-2; possible D gene TRBD1, 5 bases. Germline V gives CDR1 MGHDK, CDR2 SYGVNS. The CDR3 sequence is 13 residues long. Trimming removed 3 bases from V and 8 bases from J, with 13 bases in between. CDR3 sequence: CASSEGRTIGYTF. The CDR3 nucleotides are TGTGCCAGCAGTGAGGGACGGACGATCGGCTACACCTTC.

At least ten counts were recorded for this clone. The CDR3 nucleotides read TGTGCCAGCAGAGGACAGGGCGGGGACATTCAGTACTTC. As protein: CASRGQGGDIQYF. The chain employs TRBV5-6 and TRBJ2-4; 8 bases align to TRBD1. The CDR3 runs to 13 residues. V was clipped by 5 bases and J by 8 bases; unmatched bases: 6. CDR1 is SGHDT and CDR2 is YYEEEE in the germline V gene.

The genes are TRBV29-1 and TRBJ1-5; no clear D. Germline V CDR1 and CDR2: SQVTM, ANQGSEA. Trimming stripped 5 bases from V and 7 bases from J, with 21 bases between. The CDR3 totals 15 residues. The CDR3 DNA reads as TGCAGCGTTCCCCGATTACAAGGGAAGCACCAGCCCCAGCATTTT. This gives the protein CSVPRLQGKHQPQHF. Together with reference TRBV29-1 and TRBJ1-5, the CDR3 gives the full variable domain: SAVISQKPSRDICQRGTSLTIQCQVDSQVTMMFWYRQQPGQSLTLIATANQGSEATYESGFVIDKFPISRPNLTFSTLTVSNMSPEDSSIYLCSVPRLQGKHQPQHFGDGTRLSIL.

This clone was counted ten times or more. V is TRBV5-1 and J is TRBJ2-1; 8 bases fit TRBD2. The CDR3 is made up of 17 amino acids. J lost 3 bases, V lost 3 bases, and 11 bases had no gene match. In germline, CDR1 is SGHRS, CDR2 YFSETQ. The CDR3 DNA is TGCGCCAGCAGCTGGGGCCTACTAGCGGAGGTCTACAATGAGCAGTTCTTC. This sequence encodes CASSWGLLAEVYNEQFF. The complete variable domain, with remaining parts taken from reference TRBV5-1 and TRBJ2-1, reads KAGVTQTPRYLIKTRGQQVTLSCSPISGHRSVSWYQQTPGQGLQFLFEYFSETQRNKGNFPGRFSGRQFSNSRSEMNVSTLELGDSALYLCASSWGLLAEVYNEQFFGPGTRLTVL.

In this sample, this clone turned up a few times. This sequence joins TRBV11-3 and TRBJ1-2; TRBD1 matches 7 bases. V shed 3 bases, J shed 7 bases, and the junction held 5 bases outside the gene matches. CDR3 length: 13 residues. Looked up from germline, CDR1 is SGHNT and CDR2 is YENEEA. The CDR3 region is CASSFNRGGGYTF. The CDR3 nucleotides read TGTGCCAGCAGCTTCAACAGGGGTGGTGGCTACACCTTC.

The chain carries TRBV27 and TRBJ1-5, with D maybe TRBD1 (5 bases). The CDR3 loop spans 15 amino acids. Germline V gene data show CDR1 as MNHEY and CDR2 as SMNVEV (reference sequence). V lost 5 bases to trimming and J lost 3 bases, with 14 bases between them. The CDR3 DNA is TGTGCCAGCAGTAGTACTCAGGGTGCCAATCAGCCCCAGCATTTT. Protein: CASSSTQGANQPQHF.

CDR3 bases: TGTGCCACCAGCACCACTAGCGGGGCGGGGAATGAGCAGTTCTTC. This codes for CATSTTSGAGNEQFF. This sequence joins TRBV15 and TRBJ2-1; 10 nucleotides match TRBD2. The CDR3 runs to 15 residues. V was pared by 4 bases and J by 7 bases, with 7 bases of the junction left unmatched. The V gene's germline CDR1 is LNHNV and CDR2 YYDKDF (reference sequence). The variable domain in full, completed from reference TRBV15 and TRBJ2-1, reads DAMVIQNPRYQVTQFGKPVTLSCSQTLNHNVMYWYQQKSSQAPKLLFHYYDKDFNNEADTPDNFQSRRPNTSFCFLDIRSPGLGDTAMYLCATSTTSGAGNEQFFGPGTRLTVL.

This clone was seen more than once but under ten times. The J gene is TRBJ2-5, the V gene TRBV4-1, with 7 bases aligning to TRBD2. V shed 4 bases, J shed 1 base, and the junction held 9 bases outside the gene matches. Germline V gene lookup returns CDR1 MGHRA and CDR2 YSYEKL. The CDR3 is 16 residues long. CDR3 DNA: TGCGCCAGCAGCCCACTGTCGGGACTACCCCAAGAGACCCAGTACTTC. Translating it yields CASSPLSGLPQETQYF.

This clone occurred a few times. V is TRBV15 and J is TRBJ1-1; 8 bases are a match to TRBD1. The V and J ends lost 7 bases and 3 bases, in that order; junction bases with no gene match: 13. Germline CDR1 is LNHNV and CDR2 is YYDKDF (reference sequence). This CDR3 comprises 16 residues. CDR3 nucleotide sequence: TGTGCCACCAACTGGGACAGGAACTCAGGGGACACTGAAGCTTTCTTT. It codes for CATNWDRNSGDTEAFF. The full variable domain, completed using reference TRBV15 and TRBJ1-1, is DAMVIQNPRYQVTQFGKPVTLSCSQTLNHNVMYWYQQKSSQAPKLLFHYYDKDFNNEADTPDNFQSRRPNTSFCFLDIRSPGLGDTAMYLCATNWDRNSGDTEAFFGQGTRLTVV.

In this sample, this clone turned up a few times. V and J are TRBV29-1 and TRBJ2-5; D ambiguous. Germline loops: CDR1 SQVTM, CDR2 ANQGSEA. Trimming stripped 8 bases from V and 5 bases from J, with 15 bases between. This CDR3 region has 12 residues. For the CDR3, the DNA is TGCAGCACCCGCTCGACCTCGGAGACCCAGTACTTC. As protein: CSTRSTSETQYF.

V usage is TRBV7-2 and J usage is TRBJ1-2; maybe TRBD1 (5 bases). The germline gives CDR1 SGHTA, CDR2 FQGNSA. The CDR3 consists of 14 residues. Trimming took off 1 base at V and 6 bases at J, with 12 bases between the two ends. In DNA form, the CDR3 reads TGTGCCAGCAGCTTAGTATCAGGGATGGATGGCTACACCTTC. The encoded protein is CASSLVSGMDGYTF.

J is TRBJ2-3 and V is TRBV14; 8 bases are a match to TRBD2. The V gene end was trimmed by 3 bases and the J gene end by 4 bases; junction bases not matched to a gene: 12. The CDR3 runs to 17 residues. The germline gives CDR1 SGHDN, CDR2 FVKESK. The CDR3 reads CASSHSKTSAPPDTQYF. DNA for the CDR3: TGTGCCAGCAGCCACTCCAAGACTAGCGCCCCCCCAGATACGCAGTATTTT.